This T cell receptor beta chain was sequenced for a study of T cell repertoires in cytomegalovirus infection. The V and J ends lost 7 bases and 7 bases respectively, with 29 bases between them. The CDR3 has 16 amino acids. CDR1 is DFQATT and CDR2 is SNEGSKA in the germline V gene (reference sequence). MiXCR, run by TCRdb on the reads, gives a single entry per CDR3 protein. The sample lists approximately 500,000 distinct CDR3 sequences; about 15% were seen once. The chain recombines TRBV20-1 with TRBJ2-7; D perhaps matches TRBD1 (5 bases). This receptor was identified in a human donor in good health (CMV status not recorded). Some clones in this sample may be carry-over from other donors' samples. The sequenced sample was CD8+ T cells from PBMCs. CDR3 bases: TGCAGTGGGATGGACACTCTACCTCGGGTCATGGGGGAGCAGTACTTC. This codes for CSGMDTLPRVMGEQYF.